The 16 T cell receptor beta chains given below trace back to one sample, sequenced in a study of shared clonotypes between healthy human individuals. Some clones are missing from TCRdb's copy, which holds only in-frame ones; the method was immunoSEQ multiplex PCR. The sample has 300,000 to 400,000 clones, over 75% seen once. Sequencing was performed on memory CD8+ T cells sorted from blood. This sample's subset: CD45RO+ cells pooled with CCR7-negative TemRA cells. Receptors were obtained from a young man in good health.

The chain joins TRBV25-1 to TRBJ1-1; tentatively, D is TRBD1 (6 bases). V lost 7 bases, J lost 6 bases, and 12 bases lay in between. Germline CDR1 reads MGHDK; CDR2 reads SYGVNS. The length of the CDR3 is 12 residues. CDR3 DNA sequence: TGTGCCAGCAAGACAGGACCTTCTGAAGCTTTCTTT. Protein product: CASKTGPSEAFF.

The chain combines TRBV29-1 with TRBJ2-1; either TRBD1 or TRBD2 may fit D (6 bases each). This CDR3 contains 20 residues. Trimming removed 2 bases from V and 0 bases from J, with 26 bases in between. The V gene's germline CDR1 is SQVTM and CDR2 ANQGSEA. CDR3 in DNA: TGCAGCGTTGAAAGGCGAGTCGGGGACATCAAGACTAGCTCCTACAATGAGCAGTTCTTC. Encoded protein: CSVERRVGDIKTSSYNEQFF.

V usage is TRBV7-9 and J usage is TRBJ2-7; 7 nucleotides align to TRBD1. The V segment lost 5 bases and the J segment 2 bases; nucleotides outside the gene matches: 9. There are 15 residues in the CDR3. In germline, CDR1 is SEHNR, CDR2 FQNEAQ (reference sequence). The CDR3 loop reads CASSPIGTAAYEQYF. The CDR3 DNA follows: TGTGCCAGCAGCCCGATTGGGACAGCAGCCTACGAGCAGTACTTC.

The chain employs TRBV19 and TRBJ2-1; possible D gene TRBD2, 6 bases. V was trimmed by 9 bases and J by 6 bases, leaving 12 bases between them. This CDR3 has 12 amino acids. Germline CDR1 is LNHDA and CDR2 is SQIVND (reference sequence). In DNA, the CDR3 is TGTGCCAGCTCTTCTAGCGTCAATGAGCAGTTCTTC. Protein: CASSSSVNEQFF.

The CDR3 DNA reads as TGCGCCAGCAGCCAAGAGGAGGGGGTGAACACTGAAGCTTTCTTT. Translating gives CASSQEEGVNTEAFF. V and J are TRBV4-3 and TRBJ1-1; weak D call: TRBD1 (6 bases). The CDR3 length is 15 residues. The germline gives CDR1 LGHNA, CDR2 YSLEER. Trimming took 0 bases from V and 0 from J, leaving 8 bases between them.

This rearrangement joins TRBV10-2 to TRBJ2-7, with D uncertain. V shed 0 bases and J shed 6 bases, with 12 bases lying between them. The V gene's germline CDR1 is WSHSY and CDR2 SAAADI. This CDR3 spans 14 amino acids. The CDR3, as DNA: TGCGCCAGCAGTGAGTCGATGGTACCCTTCGAGCAGTACTTC. It yields the protein CASSESMVPFEQYF.

A single count supports this clone. V is TRBV5-1 and J is TRBJ2-7; 7 nucleotides agree with TRBD1. The germline gives CDR1 SGHRS, CDR2 YFSETQ. The CDR3 runs 12 residues. Trimming at V came to 4 bases and at J to 6 bases, leaving 4 bases not matched to a gene. The CDR3 loop is CASSPTGSEQYF. CDR3 sequence (DNA): TGCGCCAGCAGCCCGACAGGGAGCGAGCAGTACTTC.

This clone occurred a few times. Its ends do not fully match the called genes, so a read error is possible. This CDR3 is also generated by other DNA sequences in the sample. The chain joins TRBV7-7 to TRBJ2-2; 7 bases fit TRBD1. Germline V gives CDR1 SSHAT, CDR2 FNYEAQ (reference sequence). There are 15 residues in the CDR3. The CDR3 sequence is CASSLGQLNTGELFF. As DNA, the CDR3 is TGTGCTAGCAGCTTGGGACAGTTGAACACCGGGGAGCTGTTTTTT.

The rearrangement uses TRBV27 and TRBJ2-7; D might be TRBD2 (5 bases). The CDR3 is made up of 14 amino acids. Trimming removed 6 bases from V and 3 bases from J, with 15 bases in between. Germline V gene lookup returns CDR1 MNHEY and CDR2 SMNVEV (reference sequence). CDR3 protein: CASRQLGPNYEQYF. CDR3 sequence (DNA): TGTGCCAGCAGGCAACTAGGGCCCAACTACGAGCAGTACTTC.

The rearrangement joins TRBV7-9 to TRBJ2-7; either TRBD1 or TRBD2 may fit D (5 bases each). Trimming stripped 7 bases from V and 0 bases from J, with 13 bases between. The CDR3 runs 14 residues. Germline values: CDR1 SEHNR, CDR2 FQNEAQ (reference sequence). The CDR3 nucleotides read TGTGCCAGCAAACTATCAGGGAGCTCCTACGAGCAGTACTTC. It yields the protein CASKLSGSSYEQYF.

This clone was recorded once. This chain connects TRBV9 to TRBJ2-7; TRBD2 matches 12 bases. Germline loops: CDR1 SGDLS, CDR2 YYNGEE. This CDR3 spans 18 amino acids. Losses at the gene ends were 0 bases for V and 2 bases for J; bases not matched to a gene: 9. The CDR3 DNA sequence: TGTGCCAGCAGCGTAGCTCCGACTAGCGGGGGCCTTGCCTACGAGCAGTACTTC. Protein sequence: CASSVAPTSGGLAYEQYF.

Only a few counts were recorded for this clone. This rearrangement joins TRBV10-2 to TRBJ2-7; D is ambiguous. The germline CDR1 and CDR2 sequences are WSHSY and SAAADI. Trimming took off 0 bases at V and 7 bases at J, with 13 bases between the two ends. The CDR3 is made up of 14 amino acids. The CDR3 bases are TGCGCCAGCAGTGAGTCCCTTTTTGAGAGTGAGCAGTACTTC. Protein product: CASSESLFESEQYF.

The chain combines TRBV27 with TRBJ2-5; the D gene is possibly TRBD2 (6 bases). V dropped 6 bases and J dropped 7 bases, with 24 bases sitting between them. CDR1 and CDR2 from the germline V gene are MNHEY and SMNVEV (reference sequence). The CDR3 covers 16 residues. Written as DNA, the CDR3 is TGTGCCAGCAGCCCCTCTTTTGGAGGGTTGGTTTTGACCCAGTACTTC. It specifies CASSPSFGGLVLTQYF.

The chain links TRBV27 to TRBJ2-5; 11 bases line up with TRBD1. Germline values: CDR1 MNHEY, CDR2 SMNVEV (reference sequence). CDR3 length: 14 residues. J was trimmed by 9 bases and V by 4 bases; bases with no gene match: 7. The CDR3 DNA reads TGTGCCAGCAGTTCTGGACAGGGGGCGCTCGCCCAGTACTTC. As protein: CASSSGQGALAQYF.

The chain couples TRBV4-3 to TRBJ2-1, with 12 bases matching TRBD2. The CDR3 sequence is 18 residues long. J lost 5 bases, V lost 2 bases, and 10 bases had no gene match. CDR1 and CDR2 (germline): LGHNA, YSLEER. This CDR3 reads CASSQMRFGLAGNNEQFF. In DNA form, the CDR3 reads TGCGCCAGCAGCCAAATGAGGTTTGGACTAGCGGGAAACAATGAGCAGTTCTTC.

This clone came up a few times. Other nucleotide sequences from this sample produce the same CDR3. The chain is built from TRBV6-1 and TRBJ2-7, with D possibly being TRBD1 (6 bases). The CDR3 runs to 14 residues. The V end was cut by 0 bases, the J end by 2 bases, with 8 bases between. The germline gives CDR1 MNHNS, CDR2 SASEGT. The DNA for the CDR3 is TGTGCCAGCAGTGAAGCAGGGGGTCCCTACGAGCAGTACTTC. It codes for CASSEAGGPYEQYF.